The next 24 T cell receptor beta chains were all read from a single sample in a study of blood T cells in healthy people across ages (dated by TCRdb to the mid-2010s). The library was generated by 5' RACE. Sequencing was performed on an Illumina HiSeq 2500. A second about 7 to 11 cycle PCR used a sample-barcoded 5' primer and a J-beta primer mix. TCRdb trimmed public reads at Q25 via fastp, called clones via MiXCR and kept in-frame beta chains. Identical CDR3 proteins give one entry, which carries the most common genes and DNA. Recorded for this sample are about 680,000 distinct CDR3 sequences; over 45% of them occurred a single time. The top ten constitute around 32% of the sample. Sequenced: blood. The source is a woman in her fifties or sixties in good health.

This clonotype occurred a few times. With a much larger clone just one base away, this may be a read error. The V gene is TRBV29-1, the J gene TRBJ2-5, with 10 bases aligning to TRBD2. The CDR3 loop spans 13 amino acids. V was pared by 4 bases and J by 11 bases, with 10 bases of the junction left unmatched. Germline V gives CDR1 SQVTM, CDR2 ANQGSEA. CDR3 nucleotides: TGCAGCGTTGCCAGCGGGAGGGCGAGGGAGCAGTACTTC. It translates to CSVASGRAREQYF.

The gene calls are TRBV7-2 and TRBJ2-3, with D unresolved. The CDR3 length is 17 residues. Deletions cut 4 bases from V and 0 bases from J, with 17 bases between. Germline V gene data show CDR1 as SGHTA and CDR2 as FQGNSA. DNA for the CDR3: TGTGCCAGCAGCTCACTCTCTAAGCCTGCTAGCACAGATACGCAGTATTTT. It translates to CASSSLSKPASTDTQYF.

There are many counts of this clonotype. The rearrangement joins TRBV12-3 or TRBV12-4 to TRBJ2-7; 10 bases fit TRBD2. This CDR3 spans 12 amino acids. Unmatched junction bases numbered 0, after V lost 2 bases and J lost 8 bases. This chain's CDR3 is CASSLTSGKQYF. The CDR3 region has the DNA TGTGCCAGCAGTTTAACTAGCGGGAAGCAGTACTTC.

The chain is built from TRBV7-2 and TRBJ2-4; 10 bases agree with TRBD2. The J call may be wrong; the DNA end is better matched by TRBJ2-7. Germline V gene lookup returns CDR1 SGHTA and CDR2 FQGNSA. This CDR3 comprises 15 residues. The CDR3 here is CASSLGAGGSDEQYF. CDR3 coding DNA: TGTGCCAGCAGCTTAGGAGCGGGAGGGTCTGACGAGCAGTACTTC.

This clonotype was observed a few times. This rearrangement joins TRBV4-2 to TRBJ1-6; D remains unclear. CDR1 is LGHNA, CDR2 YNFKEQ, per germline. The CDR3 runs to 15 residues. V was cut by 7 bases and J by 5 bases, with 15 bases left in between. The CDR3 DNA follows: TGTGCCAGCAACCTGGAACAGACCCATAATTCACCCCTCCACTTT. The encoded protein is CASNLEQTHNSPLHF.

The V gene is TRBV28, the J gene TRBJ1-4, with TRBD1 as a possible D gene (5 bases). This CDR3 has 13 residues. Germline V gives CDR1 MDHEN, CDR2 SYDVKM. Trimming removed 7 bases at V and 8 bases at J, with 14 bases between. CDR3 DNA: TGTGCCAGCACCCGGACCTCAGGGGAAAAACTGTTTTTT. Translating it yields CASTRTSGEKLFF.

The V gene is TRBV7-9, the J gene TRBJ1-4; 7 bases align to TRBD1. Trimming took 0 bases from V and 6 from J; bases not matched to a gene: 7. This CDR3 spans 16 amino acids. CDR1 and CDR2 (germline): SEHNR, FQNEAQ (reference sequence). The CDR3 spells CASSLALGQTDEKLFF. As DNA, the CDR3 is TGTGCCAGCAGCTTAGCCCTGGGACAGACGGATGAAAAACTGTTTTTT. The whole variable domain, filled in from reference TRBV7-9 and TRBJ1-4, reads DTGVSQNPRHKITKRGQNVTFRCDPISEHNRLYWYRQTLGQGPEFLTYFQNEAQLEKSRLLSDRFSAERPKGSFSTLEIQRTEQGDSAMYLCASSLALGQTDEKLFFGSGTQLSVL.

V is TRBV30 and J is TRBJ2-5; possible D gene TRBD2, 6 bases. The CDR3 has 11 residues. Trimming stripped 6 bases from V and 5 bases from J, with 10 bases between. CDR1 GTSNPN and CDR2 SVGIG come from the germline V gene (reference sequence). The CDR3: CACGGRETQYF. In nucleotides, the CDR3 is TGTGCCTGCGGGGGTAGGGAGACCCAGTACTTC.

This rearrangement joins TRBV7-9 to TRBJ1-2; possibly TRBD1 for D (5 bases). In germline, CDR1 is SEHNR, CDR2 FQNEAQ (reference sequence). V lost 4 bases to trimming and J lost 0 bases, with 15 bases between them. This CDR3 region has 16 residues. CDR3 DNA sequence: TGTGCCAGCAGCTCAATCCGGGCGGGGGCTAACTATGGCTACACCTTC. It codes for CASSSIRAGANYGYTF. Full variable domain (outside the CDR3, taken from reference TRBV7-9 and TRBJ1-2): DTGVSQNPRHKITKRGQNVTFRCDPISEHNRLYWYRQTLGQGPEFLTYFQNEAQLEKSRLLSDRFSAERPKGSFSTLEIQRTEQGDSAMYLCASSSIRAGANYGYTFGSGTRLTVV.

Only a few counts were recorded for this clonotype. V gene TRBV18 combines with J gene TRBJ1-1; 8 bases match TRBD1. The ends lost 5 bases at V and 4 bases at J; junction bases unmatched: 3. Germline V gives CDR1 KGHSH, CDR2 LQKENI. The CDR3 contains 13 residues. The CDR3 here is CASSEDRVTEAFF. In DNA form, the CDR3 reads TGTGCCAGCTCAGAGGACAGGGTCACTGAAGCTTTCTTT.

CDR3 protein: CSARLAGTPGDTQYF. CDR3 bases: TGCAGTGCTAGGCTAGCGGGCACCCCCGGGGATACGCAGTATTTT. The V call is TRBV20-1, the J call TRBJ2-3; 8 bases are shared with TRBD2. The CDR3 runs 15 residues. V lost 3 bases to trimming and J lost 6 bases; unmatched junction nucleotides: 11. Germline V gene sequence: CDR1 DFQATT, CDR2 SNEGSKA (reference sequence).

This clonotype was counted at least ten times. CDR3 nucleotide sequence: TGCAGTGCTCCAACGGGGTCTAGCGGGCGGGGCTACGAGCAGTACTTC. Residues: CSAPTGSSGRGYEQYF. The chain combines TRBV20-1 with TRBJ2-7; 8 positions match TRBD2. The CDR3 is made up of 16 amino acids. V lost 5 bases and J lost 3; bases outside the gene matches: 15. Germline CDR1 reads DFQATT; CDR2 reads SNEGSKA (reference sequence).

In nucleotides, the CDR3 is TGTGCCAGCAGTTTTGGAGCCCCAGATACGCAGTATTTT. Translated: CASSFGAPDTQYF. The V and J genes are TRBV27 and TRBJ2-3; D gene unclear. The CDR3 length is 13 residues. The germline V gene encodes CDR1 MNHEY and CDR2 SMNVEV (reference sequence). Trimming removed 3 bases from V and 4 bases from J, with 8 bases in between.

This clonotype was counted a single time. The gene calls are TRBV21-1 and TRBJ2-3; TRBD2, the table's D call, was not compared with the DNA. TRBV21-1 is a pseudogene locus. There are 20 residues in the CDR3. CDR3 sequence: CASSKSKAGRNPQRADTQYF. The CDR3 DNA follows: TGTGCCAGCAGCAAATCAAAGGCGGGACGGAACCCTCAGAGGGCAGATACGCAGTATTTT.

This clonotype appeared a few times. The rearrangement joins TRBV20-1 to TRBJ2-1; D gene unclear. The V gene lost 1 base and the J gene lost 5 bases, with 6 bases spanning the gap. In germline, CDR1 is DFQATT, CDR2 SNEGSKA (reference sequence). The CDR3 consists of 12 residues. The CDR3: CSARVGNNEQFF. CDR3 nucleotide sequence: TGCAGTGCTAGAGTGGGAAACAATGAGCAGTTCTTC.

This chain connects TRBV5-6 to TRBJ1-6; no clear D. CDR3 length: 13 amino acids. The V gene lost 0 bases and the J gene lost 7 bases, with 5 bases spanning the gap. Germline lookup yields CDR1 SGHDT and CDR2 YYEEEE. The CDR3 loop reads CASSLVWNSPLHF. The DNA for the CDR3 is TGTGCCAGCAGCTTGGTTTGGAATTCACCCCTCCACTTT.

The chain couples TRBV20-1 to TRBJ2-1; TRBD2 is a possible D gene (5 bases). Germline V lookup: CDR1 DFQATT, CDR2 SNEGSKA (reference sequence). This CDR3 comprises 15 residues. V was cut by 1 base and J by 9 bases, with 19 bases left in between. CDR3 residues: CSARGTWGGVSEQFF. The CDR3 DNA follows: TGCAGTGCTAGAGGGACTTGGGGTGGGGTGAGTGAGCAGTTCTTC.

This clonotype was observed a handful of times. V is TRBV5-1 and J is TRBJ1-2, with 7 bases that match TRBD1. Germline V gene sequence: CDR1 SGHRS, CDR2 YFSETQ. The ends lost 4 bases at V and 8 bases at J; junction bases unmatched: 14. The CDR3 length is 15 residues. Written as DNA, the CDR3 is TGCGCCAGCAGCGAGGAGACCGGGACAGCCCCGGGCTACACCTTC. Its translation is CASSEETGTAPGYTF.

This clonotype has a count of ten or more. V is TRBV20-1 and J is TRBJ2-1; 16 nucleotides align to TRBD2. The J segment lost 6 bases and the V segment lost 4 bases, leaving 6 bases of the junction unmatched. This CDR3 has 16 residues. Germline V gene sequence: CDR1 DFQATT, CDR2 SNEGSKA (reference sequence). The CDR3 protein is CSATGLAGGPINEQFF. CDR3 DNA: TGCAGTGCTACGGGACTAGCGGGAGGGCCGATCAATGAGCAGTTCTTC.

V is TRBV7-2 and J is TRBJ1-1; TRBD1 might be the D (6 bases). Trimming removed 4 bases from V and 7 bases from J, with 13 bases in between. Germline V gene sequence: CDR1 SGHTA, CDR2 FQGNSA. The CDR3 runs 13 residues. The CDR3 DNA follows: TGTGCCAGCAGCTCCCACAGGGCGAGTGAAGCTTTCTTT. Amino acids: CASSSHRASEAFF.

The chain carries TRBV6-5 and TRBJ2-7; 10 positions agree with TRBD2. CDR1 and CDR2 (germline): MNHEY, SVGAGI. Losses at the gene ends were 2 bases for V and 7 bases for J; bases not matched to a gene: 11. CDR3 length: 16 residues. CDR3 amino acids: CASSYREAGGPGEQYF. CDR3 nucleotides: TGTGCCAGCAGTTACCGGGAAGCGGGAGGGCCGGGAGAGCAGTACTTC.

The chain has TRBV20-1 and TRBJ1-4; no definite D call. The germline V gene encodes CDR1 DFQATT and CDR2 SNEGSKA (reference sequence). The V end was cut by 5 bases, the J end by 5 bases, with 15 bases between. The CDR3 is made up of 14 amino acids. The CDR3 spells CSAQAGFPNEKLFF. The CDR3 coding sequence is TGCAGTGCTCAAGCCGGGTTCCCGAATGAAAAACTGTTTTTT.

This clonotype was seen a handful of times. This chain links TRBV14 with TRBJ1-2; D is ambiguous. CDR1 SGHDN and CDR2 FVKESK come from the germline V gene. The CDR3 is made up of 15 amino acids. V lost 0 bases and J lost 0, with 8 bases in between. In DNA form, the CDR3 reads TGTGCCAGCAGCCAAGAAGGCAGGCCTAACTATGGCTACACCTTC. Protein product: CASSQEGRPNYGYTF.

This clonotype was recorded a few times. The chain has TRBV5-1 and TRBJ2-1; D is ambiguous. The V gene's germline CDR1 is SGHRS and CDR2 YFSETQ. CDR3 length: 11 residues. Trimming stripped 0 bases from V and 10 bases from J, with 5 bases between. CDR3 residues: CASSLANEQFF. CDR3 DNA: TGCGCCAGCAGCTTGGCTAACGAGCAGTTCTTC.